This T cell receptor (beta chain) comes out of a study of T cell repertoires in cytomegalovirus infection (dated by TCRdb to between 2018 and 2021). For the study in its entirety: Donor HLA type was relevant to the analysis, as public TCR beta signatures indicated carriage of CMV infection together with the matching HLA type.

Cut back by 5 bases and 6 bases, the V and J ends lie 14 bases apart. There are 14 amino acids in the CDR3, from cysteine to phenylalanine inclusive. This entry keeps only the CDR3 DNA: 42 bases, framed from base 1. On the study overall, not on this receptor specifically: In the ex vivo response, HLA-C-restricted CMV-specific TCR beta clonotypes were dominant, and in two of eight donors the single most frequent clonotype came from this HLA-C-restricted group. Cumulative frequency of public TCR beta family members discriminated carriers of CMV infection plus the relevant HLA type in this cohort and an independent 352-donor cohort.

This clonotype was observed at least ten times. Its antigen is still unknown. No quality values exist for individual bases; no much larger clone is one base distant. Sequencing was carried out with an Illumina HiSeq 1500. TCRdb reran the public reads through fastp at Q25 and MiXCR, keeping productive beta chains. Rows matching on CDR3 protein sequence are summarized as one entry with the most common DNA and genes. A total of about 440,000 distinct CDR3 sequences appear in this sample, 30% to 40% of them only once. Roughly 15% of the sample lies in the top ten. The receptor chain draws on TRBV12-3 or TRBV12-4 and TRBJ2-1, with TRBD2 tentatively as D gene (5 bases match). Sequencing was done on a sample of PBMCs. The TCR comes from a human donor in good health (CMV status not recorded). Some clones in this sample may be carry-over from other donors' samples. CDR3 region: CASSGRTGPNEQFF. The DNA sequence is TGTGCCAGCAGTGGGCGGACTGGCCCCAATGAGCAGTTCTTC.